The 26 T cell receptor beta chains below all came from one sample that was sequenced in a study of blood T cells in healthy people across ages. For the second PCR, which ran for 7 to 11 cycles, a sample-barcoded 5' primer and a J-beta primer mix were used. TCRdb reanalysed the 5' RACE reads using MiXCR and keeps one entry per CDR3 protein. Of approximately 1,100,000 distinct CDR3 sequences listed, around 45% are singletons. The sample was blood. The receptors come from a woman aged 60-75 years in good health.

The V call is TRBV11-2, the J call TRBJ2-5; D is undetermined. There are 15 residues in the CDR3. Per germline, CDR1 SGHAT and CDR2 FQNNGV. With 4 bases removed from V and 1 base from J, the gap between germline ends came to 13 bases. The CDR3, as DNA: TGTGCCAGCAGCTCCCGGGCTAGACCCCAAGAGACCCAGTACTTC. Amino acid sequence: CASSSRARPQETQYF. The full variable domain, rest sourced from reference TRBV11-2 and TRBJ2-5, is EAGVAQSPRYKIIEKRQSVAFWCNPISGHATLYWYQQILGQGPKLLIQFQNNGVVDDSQLPKDRFSAERLKGVDSTLKIQPAKLEDSAVYLCASSSRARPQETQYFGPGTRLLVL.

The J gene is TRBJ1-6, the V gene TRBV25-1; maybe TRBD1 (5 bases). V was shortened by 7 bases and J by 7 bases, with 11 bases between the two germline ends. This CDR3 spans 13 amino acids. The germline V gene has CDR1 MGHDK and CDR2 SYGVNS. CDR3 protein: CASTQATNSPLHF. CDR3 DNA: TGTGCCAGCACACAGGCGACGAATTCACCCCTCCACTTT.

The CDR3 DNA is TGTGCCAGCAGCGGCAGGGGGGGAAACATTCAGTACTTC. Translation gives CASSGRGGNIQYF. The rearrangement links TRBV9 to TRBJ2-4, with D perhaps being TRBD1 or TRBD2 (7 bases each). V lost 3 bases and J 6 bases, leaving 10 bases between the germline ends. From germline, CDR1 is SGDLS and CDR2 YYNGEE. This CDR3 comprises 13 residues.

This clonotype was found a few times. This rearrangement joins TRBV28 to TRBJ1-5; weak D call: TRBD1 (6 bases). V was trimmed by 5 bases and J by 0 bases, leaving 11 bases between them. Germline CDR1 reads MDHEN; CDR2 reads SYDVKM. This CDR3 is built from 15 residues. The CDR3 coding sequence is TGTGCCAGCAGTAAACAGGGAGTTAGCAATCAGCCCCAGCATTTT. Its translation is CASSKQGVSNQPQHF.

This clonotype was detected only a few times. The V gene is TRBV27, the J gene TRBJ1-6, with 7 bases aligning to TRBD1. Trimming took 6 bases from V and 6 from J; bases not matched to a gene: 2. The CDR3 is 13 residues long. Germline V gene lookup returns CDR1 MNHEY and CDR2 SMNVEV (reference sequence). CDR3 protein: CASRGQSNSPLHF. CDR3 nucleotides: TGTGCCAGCAGGGGACAGAGTAATTCACCCCTCCACTTT.

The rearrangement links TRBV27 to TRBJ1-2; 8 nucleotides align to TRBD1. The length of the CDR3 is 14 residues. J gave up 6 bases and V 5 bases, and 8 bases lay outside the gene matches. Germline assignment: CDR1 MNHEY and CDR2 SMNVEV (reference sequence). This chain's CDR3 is CASSPTDRVDGYTF. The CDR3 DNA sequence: TGTGCCAGCAGTCCCACGGACAGGGTTGATGGCTACACCTTC.

CDR3 region: CASSGRGRSEQFF. DNA of the CDR3: TGTGCCAGCAGTGGTCGCGGGAGAAGTGAGCAGTTCTTC. The chain employs TRBV27 and TRBJ2-1, with 7 bases lining up with TRBD2. The germline gives CDR1 MNHEY, CDR2 SMNVEV (reference sequence). V trimming: 5 bases; J trimming: 9 bases; junction bases outside the gene matches: 7. The CDR3 is 13 amino acids.

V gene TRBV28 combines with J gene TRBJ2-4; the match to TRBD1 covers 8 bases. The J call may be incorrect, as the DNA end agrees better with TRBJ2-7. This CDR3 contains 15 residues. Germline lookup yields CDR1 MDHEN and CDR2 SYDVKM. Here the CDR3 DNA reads TGTGCCAGCAGTTTCCCCGGACAGGGCAACTACGAGCAGTACTTC. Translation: CASSFPGQGNYEQYF.

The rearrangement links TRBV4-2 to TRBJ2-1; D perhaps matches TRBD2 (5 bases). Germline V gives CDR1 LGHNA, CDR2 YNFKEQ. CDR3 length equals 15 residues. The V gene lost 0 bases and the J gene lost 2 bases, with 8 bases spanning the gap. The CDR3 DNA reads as TGTGCCAGCAGCCAAGATGAACTAGCCTACAATGAGCAGTTCTTC. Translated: CASSQDELAYNEQFF.

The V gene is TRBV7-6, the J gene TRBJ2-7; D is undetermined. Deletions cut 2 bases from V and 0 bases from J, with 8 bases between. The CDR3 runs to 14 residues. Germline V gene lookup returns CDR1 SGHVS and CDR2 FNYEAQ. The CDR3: CASSLKSASYEQYF. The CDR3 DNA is TGTGCCAGCAGCTTAAAAAGCGCCTCCTACGAGCAGTACTTC.

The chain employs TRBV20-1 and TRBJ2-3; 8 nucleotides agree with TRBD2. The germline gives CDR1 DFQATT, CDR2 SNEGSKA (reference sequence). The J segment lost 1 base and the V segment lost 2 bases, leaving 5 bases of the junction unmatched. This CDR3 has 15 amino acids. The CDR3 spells CSARSGREGTDTQYF. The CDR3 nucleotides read TGCAGTGCTAGATCCGGGCGGGAGGGCACAGATACGCAGTATTTT.

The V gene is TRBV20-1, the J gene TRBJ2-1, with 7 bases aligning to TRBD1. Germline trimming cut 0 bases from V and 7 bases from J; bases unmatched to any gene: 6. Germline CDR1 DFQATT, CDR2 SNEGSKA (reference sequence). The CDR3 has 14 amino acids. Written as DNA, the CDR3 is TGCAGTGCTAGAGAACCAATACAGGGGAATGAGCAGTTCTTC. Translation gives CSAREPIQGNEQFF.

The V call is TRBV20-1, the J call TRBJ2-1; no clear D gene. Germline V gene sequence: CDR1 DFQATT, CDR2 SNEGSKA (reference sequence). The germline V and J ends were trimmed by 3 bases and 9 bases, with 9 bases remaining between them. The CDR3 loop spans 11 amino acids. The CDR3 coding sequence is TGCAGTGCTAGGACTGGCTTTGAGCAGTTCTTC. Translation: CSARTGFEQFF.

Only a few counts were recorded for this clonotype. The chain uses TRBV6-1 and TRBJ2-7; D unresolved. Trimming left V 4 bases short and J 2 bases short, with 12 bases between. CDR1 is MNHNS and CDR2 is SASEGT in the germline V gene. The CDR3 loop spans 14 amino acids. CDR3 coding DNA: TGTGCCAGCAGTGGGTCTGTGTACCCCTACGAGCAGTACTTC. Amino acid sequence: CASSGSVYPYEQYF.

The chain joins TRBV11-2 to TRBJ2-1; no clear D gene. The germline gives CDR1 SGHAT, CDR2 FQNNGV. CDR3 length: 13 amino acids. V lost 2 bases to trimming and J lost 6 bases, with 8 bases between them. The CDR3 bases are TGTGCCAGCAGCTTAAATCGACCCAATGAGCAGTTCTTC. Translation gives CASSLNRPNEQFF.

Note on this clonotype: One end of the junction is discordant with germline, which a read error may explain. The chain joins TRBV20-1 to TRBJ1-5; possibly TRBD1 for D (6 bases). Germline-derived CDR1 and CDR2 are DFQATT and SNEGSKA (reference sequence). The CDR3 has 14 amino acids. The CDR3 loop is CSASMGAGNRPQHF. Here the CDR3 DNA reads TGCAGTGCTAGTATGGGGGCTGGCAATCGGCCCCAGCATTTT.

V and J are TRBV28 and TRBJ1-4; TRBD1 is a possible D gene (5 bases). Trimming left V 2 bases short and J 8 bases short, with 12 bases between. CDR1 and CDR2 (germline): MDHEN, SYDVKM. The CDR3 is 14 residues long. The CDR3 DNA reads TGTGCCAGCAGTTTAATGGGGCCGGACGAAAAACTGTTTTTT. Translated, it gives CASSLMGPDEKLFF.

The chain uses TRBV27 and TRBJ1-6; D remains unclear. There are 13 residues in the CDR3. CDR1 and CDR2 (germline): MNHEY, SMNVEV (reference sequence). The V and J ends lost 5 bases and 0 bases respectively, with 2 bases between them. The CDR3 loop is CASSVSYNSPLHF. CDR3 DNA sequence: TGTGCCAGCAGTGTCTCCTATAATTCACCCCTCCACTTT.

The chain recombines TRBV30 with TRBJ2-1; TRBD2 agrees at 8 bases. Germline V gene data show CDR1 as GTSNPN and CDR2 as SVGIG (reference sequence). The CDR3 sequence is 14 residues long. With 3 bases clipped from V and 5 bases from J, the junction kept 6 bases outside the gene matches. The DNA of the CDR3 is TGTGCCTGGAGGTTTAGCGGGACTAACAATGAGCAGTTCTTC. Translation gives CAWRFSGTNNEQFF.

CDR3 DNA: TGTGCCAGCAGTTCCGTTGACAGGGGGCACGAGCAGTACTTC. This encodes CASSSVDRGHEQYF. V is TRBV27 and J is TRBJ2-5, with 10 nucleotides matching TRBD1. The J call may be faulty, since TRBJ2-7 better matches the DNA end. This CDR3 spans 14 amino acids. Germline-derived CDR1 and CDR2 are MNHEY and SMNVEV (reference sequence).

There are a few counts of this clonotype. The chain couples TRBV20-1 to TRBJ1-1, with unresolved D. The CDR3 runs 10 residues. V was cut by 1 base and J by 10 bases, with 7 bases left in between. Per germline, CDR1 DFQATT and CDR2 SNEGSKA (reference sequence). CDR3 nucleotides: TGCAGTGCTAGAGTTGAGGGAGCTTTCTTT. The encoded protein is CSARVEGAFF.

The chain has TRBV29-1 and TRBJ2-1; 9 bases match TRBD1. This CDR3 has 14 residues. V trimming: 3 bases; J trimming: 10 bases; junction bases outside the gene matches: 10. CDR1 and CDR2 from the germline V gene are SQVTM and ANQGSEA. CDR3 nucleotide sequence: TGCAGCGTTGAGACGGGACAGGGTCTGAGGGAGCAGTTCTTC. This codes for CSVETGQGLREQFF.

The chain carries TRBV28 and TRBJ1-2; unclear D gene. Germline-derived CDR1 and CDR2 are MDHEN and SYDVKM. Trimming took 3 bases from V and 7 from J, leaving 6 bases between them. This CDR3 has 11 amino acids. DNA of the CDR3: TGTGCCAGCAGTTTGAGAACTGGCTACACCTTC. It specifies CASSLRTGYTF.

CDR3 bases: TGTGCCAGCAGGGTAGCGGGAGGTCTCACAGATACGCAGTATTTT. Protein product: CASRVAGGLTDTQYF. The chain recombines TRBV12-3 or TRBV12-4 with TRBJ2-3; 10 bases are shared with TRBD2. Germline trimming cut 6 bases from V and 2 bases from J; bases unmatched to any gene: 5. There are 15 residues in the CDR3.

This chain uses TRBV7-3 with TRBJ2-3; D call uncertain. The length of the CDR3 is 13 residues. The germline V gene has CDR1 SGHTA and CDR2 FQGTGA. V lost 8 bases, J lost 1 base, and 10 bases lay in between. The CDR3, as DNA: TGTGCCAGCGGGGTCTGGGGCACAGATACGCAGTATTTT. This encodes CASGVWGTDTQYF.

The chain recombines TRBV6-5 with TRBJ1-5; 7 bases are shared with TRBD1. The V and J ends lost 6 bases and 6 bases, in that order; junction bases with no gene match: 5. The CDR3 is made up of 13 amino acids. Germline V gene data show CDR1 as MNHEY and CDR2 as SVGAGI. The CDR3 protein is CASSFDRVQPQHF. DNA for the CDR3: TGTGCCAGCAGCTTCGACAGGGTTCAGCCCCAGCATTTT.